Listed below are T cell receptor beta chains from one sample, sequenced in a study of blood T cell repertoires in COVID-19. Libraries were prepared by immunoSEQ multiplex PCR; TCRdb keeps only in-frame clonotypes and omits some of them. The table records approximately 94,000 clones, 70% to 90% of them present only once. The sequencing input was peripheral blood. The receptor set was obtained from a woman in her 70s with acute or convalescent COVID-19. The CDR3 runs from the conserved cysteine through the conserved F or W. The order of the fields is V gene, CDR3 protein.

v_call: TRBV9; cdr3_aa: CASSVGSSYEQYF
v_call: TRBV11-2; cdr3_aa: CASSLATRASGYTF
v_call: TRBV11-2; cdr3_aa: CASSSSPQEYGYTF
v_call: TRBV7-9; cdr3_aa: CAGGIWMEPTGGAFF
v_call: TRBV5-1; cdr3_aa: CASSFTGTAAGGELFF
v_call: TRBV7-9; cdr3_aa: CASSLPPGSPYNSPLHF
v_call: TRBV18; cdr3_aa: CASSPTDANYGYTF
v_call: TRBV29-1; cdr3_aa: CSVKIGQARNYGYTF
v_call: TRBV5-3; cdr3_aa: CARSRTENTEAFF
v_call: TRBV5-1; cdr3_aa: CASGQANSGANVLTF
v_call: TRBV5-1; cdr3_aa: CASSLEDSSGNTIYF
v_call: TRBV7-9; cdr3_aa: CASSRGSTGYRQETQYF
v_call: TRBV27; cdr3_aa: CASSFRGLAVAFF
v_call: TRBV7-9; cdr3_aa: CASSLVENTEAFF
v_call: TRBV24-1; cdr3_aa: CATSQTGAGGTEAFF
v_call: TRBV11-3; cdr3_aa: CASSPGFGGGTDTQYF
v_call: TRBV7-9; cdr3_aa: CASSFWAAHEETQYF
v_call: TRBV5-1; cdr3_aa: CASSLLGQGVPYEQYF
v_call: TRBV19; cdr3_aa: CAAAENQETQYF
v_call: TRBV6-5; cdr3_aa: CASSYSTAGISPLHF
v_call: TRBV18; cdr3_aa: CASSGTAYSYEQYF
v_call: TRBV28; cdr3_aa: CASRVYNEQFF
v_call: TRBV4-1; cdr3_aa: CASSQVGGVVHGYTF
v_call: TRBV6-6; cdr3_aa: CASSYSGPRSYNEQFF
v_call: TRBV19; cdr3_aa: CASSRWDRDTEAFF
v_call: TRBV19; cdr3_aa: CATSGGRTNTGELFF
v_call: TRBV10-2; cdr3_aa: CASGTVAGTSTDTQYF
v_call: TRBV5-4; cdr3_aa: CASSLGPLQGNGYTF
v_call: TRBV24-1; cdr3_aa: CATSDRGLPLLTQYF
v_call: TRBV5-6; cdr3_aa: CASSSTLAGENEQFF
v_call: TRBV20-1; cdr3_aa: CSASNPAQRGFGETQYF
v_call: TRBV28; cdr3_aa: CASRSGSSGANVLTF
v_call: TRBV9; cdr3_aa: CASSVLSNEQFF
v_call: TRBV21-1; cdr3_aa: CASSKTGSYYEQYF
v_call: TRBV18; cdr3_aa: CASSPPGGLSYEQYF
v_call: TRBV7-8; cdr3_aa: CASSLLDVYEQYF
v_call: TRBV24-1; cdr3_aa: CATSERTSLNTGELFF
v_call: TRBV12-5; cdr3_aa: CASAPWTSCYTGELFF
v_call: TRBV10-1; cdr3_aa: CASSDLVGETQYF
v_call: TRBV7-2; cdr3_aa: CASSLGTSGGNEQFF
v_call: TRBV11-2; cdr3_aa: CASSLDKGTGQANTEAFF
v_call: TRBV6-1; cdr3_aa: CASSDRKGQGSAPLHF
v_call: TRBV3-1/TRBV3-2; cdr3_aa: CASSHGTGGSYEQYF
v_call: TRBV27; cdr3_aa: CASSAARDRQPQHF
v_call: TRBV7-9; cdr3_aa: CASSLGTGSNNGYTF
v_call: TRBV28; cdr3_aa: CASSKGLTTPNYGYTF
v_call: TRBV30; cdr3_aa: CAWSSRTGDQPQHF
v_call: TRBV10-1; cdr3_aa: CASSEVAGVGYNEQFF
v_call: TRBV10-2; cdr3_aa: CASQGLAGGLDTQYF
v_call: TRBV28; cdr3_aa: CASSLGTDHSNQPQHF
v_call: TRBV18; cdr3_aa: CASSPEKNGEAFF
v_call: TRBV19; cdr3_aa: CASSPQTGGVTQYF
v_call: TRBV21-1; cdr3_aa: CASSKIQSYEQYF
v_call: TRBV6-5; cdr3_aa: CASSYGGIYEQYF
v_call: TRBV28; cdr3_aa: CASRPGESVFAMNTEAFF
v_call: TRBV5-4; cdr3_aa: CASSLGVDSNQPQHF